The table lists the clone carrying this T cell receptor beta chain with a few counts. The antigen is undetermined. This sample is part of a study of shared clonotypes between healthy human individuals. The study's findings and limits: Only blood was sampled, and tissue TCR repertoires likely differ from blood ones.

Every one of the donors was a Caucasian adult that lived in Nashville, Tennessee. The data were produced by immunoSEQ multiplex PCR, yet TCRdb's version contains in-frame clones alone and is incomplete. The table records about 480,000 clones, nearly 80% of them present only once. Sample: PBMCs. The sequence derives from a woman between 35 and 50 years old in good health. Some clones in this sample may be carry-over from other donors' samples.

This CDR3 reads CASSSGQARGKLFF. For the CDR3, the DNA is TGTGCCAGCAGCTCCGGACAGGCTCGGGGAAAACTGTTTTTT. V and J are TRBV13 and TRBJ1-4, with TRBD1 matching over 7 bases. The J segment lost 10 bases and the V segment lost 4 bases, leaving 9 bases of the junction unmatched. Per the germline V gene, CDR1 is PRHDT and CDR2 is FYEKMQ (reference sequence). The CDR3 has 14 residues.